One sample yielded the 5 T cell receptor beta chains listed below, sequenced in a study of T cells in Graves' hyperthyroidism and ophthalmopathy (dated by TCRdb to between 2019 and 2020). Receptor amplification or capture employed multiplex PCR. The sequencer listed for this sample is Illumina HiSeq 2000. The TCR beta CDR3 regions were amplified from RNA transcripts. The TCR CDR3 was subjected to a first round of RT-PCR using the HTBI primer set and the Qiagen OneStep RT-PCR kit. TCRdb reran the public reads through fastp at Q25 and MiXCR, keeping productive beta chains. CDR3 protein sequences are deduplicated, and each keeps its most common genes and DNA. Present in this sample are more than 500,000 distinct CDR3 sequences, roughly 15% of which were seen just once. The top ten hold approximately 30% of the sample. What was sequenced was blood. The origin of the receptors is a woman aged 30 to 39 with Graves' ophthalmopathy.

CDR3 sequence reads: CASSLAIDRGQPQHF. The CDR3 DNA follows: TGTGCCAGCAGCTTAGCGATAGACAGGGGACAGCCCCAGCATTTT. This chain links TRBV7-2 with TRBJ1-5, with 8 bases identical to TRBD1. Per germline, CDR1 SGHTA and CDR2 FQGNSA. The ends lost 0 bases at V and 7 bases at J; junction bases unmatched: 5. The CDR3 contains 15 residues.

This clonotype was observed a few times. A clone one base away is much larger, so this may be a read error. The DNA for the CDR3 is TGTGCCAGCAGTTACCCATCGGAGACCCAGTACTTC. Protein: CASSYPSETQYF. This rearrangement joins TRBV6-5 to TRBJ2-5; D uncertain. In germline, CDR1 is MNHEY, CDR2 SVGAGI. V lost 2 bases, J lost 5 bases, and 6 bases lay in between. The CDR3 consists of 12 residues.

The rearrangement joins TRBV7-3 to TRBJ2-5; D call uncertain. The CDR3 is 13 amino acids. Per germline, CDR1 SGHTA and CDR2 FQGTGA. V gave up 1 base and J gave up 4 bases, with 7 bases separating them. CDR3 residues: CASSLMVSETQYF. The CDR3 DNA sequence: TGTGCCAGCAGCTTAATGGTATCAGAGACCCAGTACTTC.

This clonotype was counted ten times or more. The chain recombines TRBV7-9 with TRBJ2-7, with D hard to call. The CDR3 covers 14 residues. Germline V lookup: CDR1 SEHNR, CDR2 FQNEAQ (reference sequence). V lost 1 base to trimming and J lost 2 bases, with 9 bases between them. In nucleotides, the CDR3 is TGTGCCAGCAGCTTAGGGCAGCATACCTACGAGCAGTACTTC. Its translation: CASSLGQHTYEQYF.

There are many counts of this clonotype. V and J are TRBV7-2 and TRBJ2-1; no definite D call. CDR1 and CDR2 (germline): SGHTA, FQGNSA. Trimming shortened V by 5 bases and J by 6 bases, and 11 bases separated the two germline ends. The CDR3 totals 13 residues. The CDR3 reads CASSLGILNEQFF. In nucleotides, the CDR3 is TGTGCCAGCAGCCTAGGGATCCTCAATGAGCAGTTCTTC.